This T cell receptor (beta chain) was recovered during a study of T cell repertoires in cytomegalovirus infection. Study-level information: CMV epitopes in the study were HLA-C-restricted (recently identified) and HLA-B-restricted (well studied).

Study-level findings and limits: Cumulative frequency of public TCR beta families picked out carriers of CMV plus the relevant HLA. HLA-C-restricted CMV-specific TCR beta clonotypes prevailed in the ex vivo response.

Germline CDR1 reads SEHNR; CDR2 reads FQNEAQ (reference sequence). This CDR3 has 13 amino acids. Between the trimmed V and J ends, which lost 5 bases and 4 bases, there was a span of 11 bases. A word on this clonotype: The target antigen is unknown.

TCRdb ran MiXCR on the reads and lists one entry per CDR3 protein. The sample holds about 310,000 distinct CDR3 sequences, 20% to 25% seen once. The material sequenced was cultured PBMCs, taken from culture after CMV antigen stimulation. The TCR sequence derives from a human donor in good health (CMV status not recorded). Some clones in this sample may be carry-over from other donors' samples. The chain links TRBV7-9 to TRBJ2-5; the D gene could be TRBD1 or TRBD2 (6 bases each). As DNA, the CDR3 is TGTGCCAGCAGCCCCAAGGGGGGAGAGACCCAGTACTTC. Protein sequence: CASSPKGGETQYF. Combining the CDR3 with reference TRBV7-9 and TRBJ2-5 gives the whole variable domain DTGVSQNPRHKITKRGQNVTFRCDPISEHNRLYWYRQTLGQGPEFLTYFQNEAQLEKSRLLSDRFSAERPKGSFSTLEIQRTEQGDSAMYLCASSPKGGETQYFGPGTRLLVL.